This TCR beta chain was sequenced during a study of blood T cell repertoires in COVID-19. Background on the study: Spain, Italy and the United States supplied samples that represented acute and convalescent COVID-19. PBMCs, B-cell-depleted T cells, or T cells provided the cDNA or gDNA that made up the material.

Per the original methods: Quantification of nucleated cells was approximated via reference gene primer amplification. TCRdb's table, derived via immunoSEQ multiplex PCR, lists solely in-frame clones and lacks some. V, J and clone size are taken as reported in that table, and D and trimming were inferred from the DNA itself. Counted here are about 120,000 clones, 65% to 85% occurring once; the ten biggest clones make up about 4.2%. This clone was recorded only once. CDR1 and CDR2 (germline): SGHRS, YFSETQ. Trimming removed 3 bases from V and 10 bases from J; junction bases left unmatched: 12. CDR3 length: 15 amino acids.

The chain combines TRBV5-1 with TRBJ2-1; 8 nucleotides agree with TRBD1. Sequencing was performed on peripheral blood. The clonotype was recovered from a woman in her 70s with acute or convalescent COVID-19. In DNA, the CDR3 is TGCGCCAGCAGCTCGGGACAGGAGGTCGGTGGGGAGCAGTTCTTC. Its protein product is CASSSGQEVGGEQFF.